This T cell receptor beta chain stems from a study of shared T cell receptors in the human thymus. Profiled with immunoSEQ multiplex PCR; TCRdb holds only in-frame clones, not every one. The table has about 660,000 clones, 88% seen once; the top ten hold 0.0095% to 0.013%. This CDR3 region has 16 residues. The V gene's germline CDR1 is SGDLS and CDR2 YYNGEE. V gave up 2 bases and J gave up 5 bases; unmatched junction bases: 6. The data also belong to a second study, concerning human thymus T cells. As that study records: The donors were infants in Finland with congenital heart defects, otherwise immunologically healthy. It was from resections taken during corrective heart surgery that the thymus tissue came. Thymic and blood repertoires seemed to show skewed V and J gene use. As related research reported, thymic repertoires overlapped highly among unrelated individuals.

The TCR originated in a boy in the first two years of life with a congenital heart defect. The chain combines TRBV9 with TRBJ2-1, with TRBD1 matching 11 bases. The sequenced sample was thymocytes. The CDR3, as DNA: TGTGCCAGCAGCGTGGCTGGGACAGGGGGAAACAATGAGCAGTTCTTC. As protein: CASSVAGTGGNNEQFF.